These 4 T cell receptor beta chains share one sample of origin, sequenced in a study of T-cell memory formation after mild COVID-19. Via MiXCR, TCRdb re-called the 5' RACE reads, giving one row per CDR3 protein. The sample includes around 340,000 distinct CDR3 sequences, about an eighth of them seen just once. Sequencing input: PBMCs or a T cell subset sorted from them (not recorded which). These receptors all come from a young man who had mild COVID-19 (a few samples of this study predate the infection). Cell type and time point are not known.

This clonotype was seen more than once but under ten times. This rearrangement joins TRBV6-5 to TRBJ2-3, with TRBD2 matching over 7 bases. CDR1 and CDR2 from the germline V gene are MNHEY and SVGAGI. V was pared by 6 bases and J by 3 bases, with 9 bases of the junction left unmatched. The CDR3 contains 15 residues. CDR3 nucleotides: TGTGCCAGCAGCTTCGGACTAGTTGGGACAGATACGCAGTATTTT. Translating it yields CASSFGLVGTDTQYF.

This chain links TRBV10-2 with TRBJ1-4, with D perhaps TRBD1 (6 bases). The germline CDR1 and CDR2 sequences are WSHSY and SAAADI. Trimming took 4 bases from V and 7 from J, leaving 19 bases between them. This CDR3 has 16 residues. For the CDR3, the DNA is TGCGCCAGCAGTGGGGCAGGGGTTGTCGGATCTGAAAAACTGTTTTTT. Translated: CASSGAGVVGSEKLFF.

This clonotype was detected ten times or more. The DNA for the CDR3 is TGCAGCTTAGGACCTGAAAAACTGTTTTTT. This codes for CSLGPEKLFF. V usage is TRBV29-1 and J usage is TRBJ1-4; D remains unclear. The germline CDR1 and CDR2 sequences are SQVTM and ANQGSEA. The V end lost 8 bases, the J end lost 7 bases, and 8 bases lay between the germline ends. CDR3 size: 10 residues.

This clonotype turned up a few times. The rearrangement uses TRBV7-9 and TRBJ2-1; D gene uncertain. CDR1 SEHNR and CDR2 FQNEAQ come from the germline V gene (reference sequence). V lost 6 bases and J 4 bases, leaving 10 bases between the germline ends. The CDR3 has 13 residues. DNA of the CDR3: TGTGCCAGCAGGGAAGACGGATACAATGAGCAGTTCTTC. Protein product: CASREDGYNEQFF.